Listed below are T cell receptor beta chains from one sample, sequenced in a study of cytomegalovirus exposure and HLA in healthy donors. Profiling relied on immunoSEQ multiplex PCR, and the TCRdb table lists in-frame clones only, not all of them. The repertoire includes 150,000 or so clones, over 75% of them detected once, and 5.6% sits in the top ten. Sequencing used PBMCs. Every receptor here comes from a middle-aged woman in good health and CMV-seropositive. Both conserved end residues are part of each CDR3. A D gene is named only where the DNA matches it firmly. For some rows the clone size is stated as once, few or many, or as a class when expanded; others skip it.

clone_size j_call v_call d_call cdr3_aa cdr3_nt
few TRBJ2-6 TRBV5-1 - CASSLPDSLSGANVLTF TGCGCCAGCAGCTTGCCGGACAGCCTCTCTGGGGCCAACGTCCTGACTTTC
- TRBJ1-1 TRBV5-4 - CASSIVDKNTEAFF TGTGCCAGCAGCATTGTGGACAAGAACACTGAAGCTTTCTTT
- TRBJ1-5 TRBV2 - CASAPTGGDQPQHF TGTGCCAGCGCCCCCACGGGAGGTGATCAGCCCCAGCATTTT
- TRBJ1-4 TRBV7-9 TRBD1 CASSFYVQGEWEKLFF TGTGCCAGCAGCTTTTACGTGCAGGGGGAGTGGGAAAAACTGTTTTTT
few TRBJ2-5 TRBV30 TRBD2 CAFSAGARETQYF TGTGCCTTTAGTGCGGGAGCTCGAGAGACCCAGTACTTC
- TRBJ1-2 TRBV27 - CASSRGNGYTF TGTGCCAGCAGCCGCGGAAATGGCTACACCTTC
- TRBJ2-3 TRBV6-7 TRBD2 CASSTQGGLSGRAPTDTQYF TGTGCCAGCAGTACCCAGGGGGGGCTTAGCGGGAGGGCCCCCACAGATACGCAGTATTTT
- TRBJ2-1 TRBV19 - CASSTLRSEQFF TGTGCCAGTAGTACACTACGGTCTGAGCAGTTCTTC
few TRBJ2-7 TRBV6-6 TRBD1 CASSLTGANYEQYF TGTGCCAGCAGTCTGACAGGGGCCAACTACGAGCAGTACTTC
- TRBJ2-5 TRBV5-1 TRBD2 CASSLDIAGQETQYF TGCGCCAGCAGCTTGGATATAGCGGGGCAAGAGACCCAGTACTTC
few TRBJ1-4 TRBV5-6 - CASSAGVSKLFF TGTGCCAGCAGCGCAGGTGTCTCCAAACTGTTTTTT
- TRBJ2-1 TRBV28 TRBD2 CASSALLAGGRNEQFF TGTGCCAGCAGTGCCCTACTAGCGGGAGGGAGGAATGAGCAGTTCTTC
- TRBJ2-3 TRBV27 - CASSLSRDTDTQYF TGTGCCAGCAGTTTATCACGGGACACAGATACGCAGTATTTT
- TRBJ1-5 TRBV19 - CASSSRNQPQHF TGTGCCAGTAGTAGCAGAAATCAGCCCCAGCATTTT
- TRBJ1-2 TRBV29-1 TRBD1 CSVEVQGEGYGYTF TGCAGCGTTGAAGTACAGGGGGAGGGCTATGGCTACACCTTC
- TRBJ2-7 TRBV27 - CASSLSGNGGYEQYF TGTGCCAGCAGTTTAAGCGGAAACGGGGGCTACGAGCAGTACTTC
- TRBJ2-7 TRBV13 TRBD2 CASNHRVAGLDEQYF TGTGCCAGCAACCACAGAGTAGCGGGACTTGACGAGCAGTACTTC
- TRBJ2-7 TRBV7-8 TRBD2 CASSFGTTTYEQYF TGTGCCAGCAGCTTTGGGACTACCACCTACGAGCAGTACTTC
- TRBJ2-2 TRBV7-6 TRBD1 CASSQGAGELFF TGTGCCAGCAGCCAGGGGGCCGGGGAGCTGTTTTTT
- TRBJ2-3 TRBV27 TRBD1 CASSRTGAVDTQYF TGTGCCAGCAGTAGGACAGGGGCGGTAGATACGCAGTATTTT
few TRBJ2-3 TRBV5-1 TRBD2 CASSRSGLAGLNRGTDTQYF TGCGCCAGCAGCCGCTCGGGACTAGCGGGACTCAACCGAGGCACAGATACGCAGTATTTT
few TRBJ2-7 TRBV28 - CATLSRLSYEQYF TGTGCCACCCTTAGCAGATTATCCTACGAGCAGTACTTC
- TRBJ1-3 TRBV7-9 - CASSLMAGGNTIYF TGTGCCAGCAGCTTAATGGCCGGGGGAAACACCATATATTTT
- TRBJ2-7 TRBV7-2 TRBD1 CASTLGTVSYEQYF TGTGCCAGCACCTTAGGGACAGTCTCCTACGAGCAGTACTTC
- TRBJ2-4 TRBV21-1 - CASSKKGRGTSPVAKNIQYF TGTGCCAGCAGCAAAAAGGGTCGGGGGACCAGTCCGGTAGCCAAAAACATTCAGTACTTC
- TRBJ1-5 TRBV27 TRBD1 CASSSTGTQPQHF TGTGCCAGCAGTTCGACAGGGACCCAGCCCCAGCATTTT
- TRBJ2-1 TRBV9 TRBD2 CASSASSGSGNEQFF TGTGCCAGCAGCGCCTCTAGCGGGAGTGGAAATGAGCAGTTCTTC
- TRBJ2-1 TRBV11-3 TRBD2 CASSFRLASYNEQFF TGTGCCAGCAGCTTTAGACTAGCCTCCTACAATGAGCAGTTCTTC
- TRBJ1-2 TRBV18 - CASSPGGEVNYGYTF TGTGCCAGCTCACCGGGCGGGGAGGTGAACTATGGCTACACCTTC
- TRBJ2-5 TRBV29-1 - CSVEPTDQETQYF TGCAGCGTTGAGCCCACGGACCAAGAGACCCAGTACTTC
- TRBJ2-7 TRBV29-1 TRBD2 CSVELRGGLVGGYEQYF TGCAGCGTTGAACTTCGGGGGGGTCTTGTGGGAGGCTACGAGCAGTACTTC
- TRBJ2-5 TRBV13 - CASSSHRETQYF TGTGCCAGCAGCTCCCATAGAGAGACCCAGTACTTC
- TRBJ1-2 TRBV30 - CAWSVSRGYTF TGTGCCTGGAGTGTATCCCGTGGCTACACCTTC
- TRBJ2-5 TRBV7-9 TRBD2 CASSLAFGTSGIVKETQYF TGTGCCAGCAGCTTAGCCTTCGGGACTAGCGGGATAGTTAAAGAGACCCAGTACTTC
few TRBJ2-2 TRBV5-1 - CASSLSTGANTGELFF TGCGCCAGCAGCTTGAGTACGGGGGCGAACACCGGGGAGCTGTTTTTT
few TRBJ2-4 TRBV11-3 TRBD1 CASSLGDRQNIQYF TGTGCCAGCAGCTTAGGGGACAGGCAAAACATTCAGTACTTC
- TRBJ2-3 TRBV18 TRBD2 CASSPRGAGLTDTQYF TGTGCCAGCTCACCTCGAGGAGCGGGGCTCACAGATACGCAGTATTTT
- TRBJ2-7 TRBV18 TRBD2 CASSQTSGRAHEQYF TGTGCCAGCTCGCAGACTAGCGGGAGGGCCCACGAGCAGTACTTC
- TRBJ1-2 TRBV7-2 - CASSLNWRGGYTF TGTGCCAGCAGCTTAAATTGGAGGGGAGGCTACACCTTC
- TRBJ1-4 TRBV19 - CASSVDRGEKLFF TGTGCCAGTAGTGTGGACAGAGGGGAAAAACTGTTTTTT
- TRBJ1-1 TRBV5-1 - CASSPRVMEASEAFF TGCGCCAGCAGCCCGCGGGTCATGGAGGCGTCTGAAGCTTTCTTT
- TRBJ1-2 TRBV7-9 - CASSLKGDYTF TGTGCCAGCAGCTTAAAAGGAGACTACACCTTC